These T cell receptor beta chains were read from a single sample in a study of blood T cell repertoires in COVID-19. Assay: immunoSEQ multiplex PCR; the TCRdb copy retains only in-frame clones and omits some. Among over 200,000 clones listed, roughly 87% were seen once. Sequencing input: PBMCs or T cells enriched from blood (not recorded which). These TCRs come from a man aged 25-40 years who had recovered from COVID-19. Both conserved end residues are part of each CDR3. Fields, in order: J gene, D gene, clone size, V gene, CDR3 protein, CDR3 DNA. The D gene is left open where the match is weak. A row's size may be missing; if present it is once, few, many or a size class.

TRBJ1-2 NA once TRBV6-5 CASSPFEGNYGYTF TGTGCCAGCAGCCCCTTTGAGGGAAACTATGGCTACACCTTC
TRBJ1-3 TRBD1 NA TRBV28 CASSRPFWTGPGNTIYF TGTGCCAGCAGCCGACCCTTTTGGACAGGGCCTGGAAACACCATATATTTT
TRBJ1-6 NA NA TRBV6-5 CASRARTDNSPLHF TGTGCCAGCAGAGCTAGGACAGATAATTCACCCCTCCACTTT
TRBJ2-3 TRBD1 NA TRBV24-1 CATSDSRGLGTDTQYF TGTGCCACCAGTGACTCCAGGGGGCTTGGCACAGATACGCAGTATTTT
TRBJ2-2 TRBD1 once TRBV3-1/TRBV3-2 CASSRDWTGGSGELFF TGTGCCAGCAGCCGAGACTGGACAGGGGGCTCGGGGGAGCTGTTTTTT
TRBJ1-2 TRBD1 few TRBV19 CASSVVGGAGYGYTF TGTGCCAGTAGTGTCGTAGGGGGCGCAGGCTATGGCTACACCTTC
TRBJ2-2 TRBD1 NA TRBV5-1 CASSDREVKAGELFF TGCGCCAGCAGCGACAGGGAAGTCAAGGCCGGGGAGCTGTTTTTT
TRBJ1-2 TRBD1 NA TRBV4-3 CASSQDRGQGRGYTF TGCGCCAGCAGCCAAGATAGAGGACAGGGACGTGGCTACACCTTC
TRBJ1-5 NA NA TRBV3-1/TRBV3-2 CASSGGNQPQHF TGTGCCTCCAGCGGGGGAAATCAGCCCCAGCATTTT
TRBJ1-3 NA NA TRBV14 CASSQDLPGGGNTIYF TGTGCCAGCAGCCAAGATCTACCCGGGGGAGGAAACACCATATATTTT
TRBJ2-7 TRBD2 NA TRBV5-8 CASRIISGGALIFYEQYF TGTGCCAGCAGAATTATTAGCGGGGGGGCCTTGATATTCTACGAGCAGTACTTC
TRBJ2-1 NA NA TRBV13 CASSLGWGGANEQFF TGTGCCAGCAGCTTAGGGTGGGGGGGCGCGAATGAGCAGTTCTTC
TRBJ2-7 NA NA TRBV28 CASSYSYSGEQYF TGTGCCAGCAGTTATTCCTACTCGGGAGAGCAGTACTTC
TRBJ1-1 TRBD1 NA TRBV4-2 CASSQVGTVEAFF TGTGCCAGCAGCCAAGTCGGGACAGTTGAAGCTTTCTTT
TRBJ2-7 NA NA TRBV6-5 CASSYSRIAEQYF TGTGCCAGCAGTTACTCGAGAATTGCCGAGCAGTACTTC
TRBJ2-3 NA NA TRBV28 CASSLGGLTDTQYF TGTGCCAGCAGTTTAGGAGGTCTCACAGATACGCAGTATTTT
TRBJ1-2 NA NA TRBV5-1 CASSRDISNYGYTF TGCGCCAGCAGTCGGGACATCTCTAACTATGGCTACACCTTC
TRBJ2-5 TRBD1 NA TRBV18 CASSPEWTGDVTQYF TGTGCCAGCTCACCAGAATGGACAGGGGATGTGACCCAGTACTTC
TRBJ2-1 NA few TRBV5-4 CASSLGGRGSYNEQFF TGTGCCAGCAGCTTGGGTGGCAGGGGTTCATACAATGAGCAGTTCTTC
TRBJ1-1 NA NA TRBV19 CASTLVGVSEAFF TGTGCCAGTACCCTAGTCGGGGTATCTGAAGCTTTCTTT
TRBJ2-5 NA NA TRBV2 CASRSEGGETQYF TGTGCCAGCAGGTCGGAGGGTGGAGAGACCCAGTACTTC
TRBJ2-1 TRBD2 NA TRBV5-6 CASSLAAAGGDNEQFF TGTGCCAGCAGCTTGGCCGCCGCGGGAGGGGACAATGAGCAGTTCTTC
TRBJ2-7 TRBD2 NA TRBV4-1 CASSQEGLAQSSQYF TGCGCCAGCAGCCAAGAGGGACTAGCGCAGTCAAGTCAGTACTTC
TRBJ1-2 NA NA TRBV2 CASSGWGKSFGYTF TGTGCCAGCAGCGGTTGGGGCAAGTCGTTCGGCTACACCTTC
TRBJ1-5 NA NA TRBV6-1 CASSEEAPGEQPQHF TGTGCCAGCAGTGAGGAGGCGCCCGGAGAACAGCCCCAGCATTTT
TRBJ2-1 TRBD1 few TRBV18 CASSPGQGSRGANEQFF TGTGCCAGCTCACCGGGACAGGGTTCGAGAGGCGCGAATGAGCAGTTCTTC
TRBJ2-1 TRBD1 NA TRBV2 CASSDDRGFYNEQFF TGTGCCAGCAGTGACGACAGGGGGTTCTACAATGAGCAGTTCTTC
TRBJ2-1 TRBD2 NA TRBV12-3/TRBV12-4 CASRGGGADEQFF TGTGCCAGCAGAGGCGGGGGGGCCGATGAGCAGTTCTTC
TRBJ2-7 NA NA TRBV7-6 CASRQQGPQYF TGTGCCAGCAGACAACAGGGCCCGCAGTACTTC
TRBJ1-1 NA NA TRBV29-1 CSAPGGTEAFF TGCAGCGCTCCAGGAGGCACTGAAGCTTTCTTT
TRBJ2-3 TRBD1 NA TRBV29-1 CSVATGGGTDTQYF TGCAGCGTCGCTACAGGGGGAGGTACAGATACGCAGTATTTT
TRBJ2-3 TRBD2 NA TRBV7-3 CASSLLAESTDTQYF TGTGCCAGCAGCTTACTAGCGGAATCCACAGATACGCAGTATTTT
TRBJ1-3 NA once TRBV19 CASSNQNPSGNTIYF TGTGCCAGTAGTAACCAGAACCCCTCTGGAAACACCATATATTTT
TRBJ2-5 NA NA TRBV30 CAWSTSGETQYF TGTGCCTGGAGTACCTCGGGGGAGACCCAGTACTTC
TRBJ2-2 NA NA TRBV6-5 CASSYFPKNTGELFF TGTGCCAGCAGTTACTTTCCCAAGAACACCGGGGAGCTGTTTTTT
TRBJ1-6 TRBD1 NA TRBV10-3 CAIRPGQGYSPLHF TGTGCCATCAGACCTGGACAGGGGTACTCACCCCTCCACTTT
TRBJ2-5 TRBD1 NA TRBV28 CASSFRQGLETQYF TGTGCCAGCAGTTTCCGACAGGGCCTAGAGACCCAGTACTTC
TRBJ1-1 NA NA TRBV5-1 CASSLAQGEAFF TGCGCCAGCAGCTTGGCGCAGGGAGAAGCTTTCTTT
TRBJ2-7 NA NA TRBV28 CASIAGPSGSYEQYF TGTGCCAGCATTGCTGGGCCCAGCGGTTCCTACGAGCAGTACTTC
TRBJ1-3 TRBD1 NA TRBV28 CASSSTGTGNGNTIYF TGTGCCAGCAGTTCAACCGGGACAGGCAATGGAAACACCATATATTTT
TRBJ1-1 NA once TRBV5-8 CASSFLGSGAFF TGTGCCAGCAGCTTTCTAGGTTCGGGAGCTTTCTTT
TRBJ1-2 NA NA TRBV19 CASSIDYRNGYTF TGTGCCAGTAGTATAGATTACAGAAATGGCTACACCTTC
TRBJ2-1 NA NA TRBV7-9 CASSFTGIYNEQFF TGTGCCAGCAGCTTTACGGGGATCTACAATGAGCAGTTCTTC
TRBJ2-7 TRBD1 NA TRBV15 CATSRDLGTEKTYEQYF TGTGCCACCAGCAGAGATCTGGGGACAGAGAAGACCTACGAGCAGTACTTC
TRBJ1-4 TRBD1 NA TRBV18 CASSQTGQVWEKLFF TGTGCCAGCTCCCAGACCGGACAGGTTTGGGAAAAACTGTTTTTT
TRBJ2-7 NA few TRBV7-2 CASSFRLDRRGSYEQYF TGTGCCAGCAGCTTCCGATTGGACAGACGAGGATCCTACGAGCAGTACTTC
TRBJ2-1 NA NA TRBV7-2 CASSLGVTQDNEQFF TGTGCCAGCAGCCTCGGGGTCACCCAAGACAATGAGCAGTTCTTC
TRBJ2-7 NA NA TRBV1 CTSSPTSGRGRQYF TGCACCAGCAGCCCTACTAGCGGGAGGGGAAGGCAGTACTTC
TRBJ2-2 NA NA TRBV30 CALIPGTQKNTGELFF TGTGCGCTCATCCCCGGGACTCAAAAGAACACCGGGGAGCTGTTTTTT
TRBJ1-6 NA NA TRBV21-1 CASSTKTGGITRDSPLHF TGTGCCAGCAGCACAAAAACGGGGGGAATTACCCGGGATTCACCCCTCCACTTT
TRBJ1-4 TRBD1 NA TRBV29-1 CSVEQGAGEKLFF TGCAGCGTTGAACAGGGGGCAGGGGAAAAACTGTTTTTT
TRBJ2-1 TRBD2 NA TRBV27 CASRSGNTNNEQFF TGTGCCAGCAGAAGCGGGAATACTAACAATGAGCAGTTCTTC
TRBJ2-5 TRBD1 NA TRBV11-2 CASSLGNRGLRETQYF TGTGCCAGCAGCTTGGGAAACAGGGGGCTGAGGGAGACCCAGTACTTC